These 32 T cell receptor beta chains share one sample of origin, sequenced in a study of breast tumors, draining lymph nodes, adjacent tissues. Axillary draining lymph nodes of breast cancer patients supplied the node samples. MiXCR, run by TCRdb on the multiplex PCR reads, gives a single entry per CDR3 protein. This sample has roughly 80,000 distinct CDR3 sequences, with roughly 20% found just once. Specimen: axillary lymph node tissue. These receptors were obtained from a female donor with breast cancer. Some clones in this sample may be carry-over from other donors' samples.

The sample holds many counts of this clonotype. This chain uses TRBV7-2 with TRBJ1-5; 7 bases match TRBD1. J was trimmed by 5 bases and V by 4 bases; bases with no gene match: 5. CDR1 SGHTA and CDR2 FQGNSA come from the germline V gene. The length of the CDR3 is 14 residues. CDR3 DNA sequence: TGTGCCAGCAGCTCCGGACAGGCGGATCAGCCCCAGCATTTT. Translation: CASSSGQADQPQHF.

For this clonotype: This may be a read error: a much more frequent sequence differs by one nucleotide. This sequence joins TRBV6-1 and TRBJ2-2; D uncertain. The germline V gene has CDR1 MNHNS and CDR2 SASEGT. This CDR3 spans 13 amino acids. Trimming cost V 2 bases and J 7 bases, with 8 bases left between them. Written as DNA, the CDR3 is TGTGCCAGCAGTGAATTAGAGATCGGGGAGCTGTTTTTT. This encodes CASSELEIGELFF.

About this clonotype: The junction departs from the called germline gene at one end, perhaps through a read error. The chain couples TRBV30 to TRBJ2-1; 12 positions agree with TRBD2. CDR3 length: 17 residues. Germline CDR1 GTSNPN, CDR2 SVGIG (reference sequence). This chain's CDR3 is CAWSLQLAGGSYNEQFF. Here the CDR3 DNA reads TGTGCCTGGAGTTTGCAACTAGCGGGGGGCTCCTACAATGAGCAGTTCTTT. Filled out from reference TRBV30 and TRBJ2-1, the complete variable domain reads SQTIHQWPATLVQPVGSPLSLECTVEGTSNPNLYWYRQAAGRGLQLLFYSVGIGQISSEVPQNLSASRPQDRQFILSSKKLLLSDSGFYLCAWSLQLAGGSYNEQFFGPGTRLTVL.

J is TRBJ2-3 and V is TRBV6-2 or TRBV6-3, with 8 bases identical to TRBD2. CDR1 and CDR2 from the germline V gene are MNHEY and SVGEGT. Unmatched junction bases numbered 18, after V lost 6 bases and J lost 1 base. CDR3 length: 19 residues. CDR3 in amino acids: CASSNSVGRALPRTDTQYF. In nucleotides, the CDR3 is TGTGCCAGCAGCAATAGCGTCGGGAGGGCCCTCCCGCGCACAGATACGCAGTATTTT.

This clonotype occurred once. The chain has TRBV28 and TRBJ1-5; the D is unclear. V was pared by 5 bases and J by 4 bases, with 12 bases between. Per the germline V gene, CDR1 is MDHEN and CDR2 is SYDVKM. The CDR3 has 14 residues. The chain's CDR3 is CASSPQAINQPQHF. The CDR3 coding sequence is TGTGCCAGCAGTCCTCAGGCTATTAATCAGCCCCAGCATTTT.

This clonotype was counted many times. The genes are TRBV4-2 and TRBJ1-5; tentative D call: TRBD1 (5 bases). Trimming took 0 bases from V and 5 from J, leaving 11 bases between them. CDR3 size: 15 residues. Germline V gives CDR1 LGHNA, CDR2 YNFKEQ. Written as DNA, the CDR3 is TGTGCCAGCAGCCAAGACGGGGCGGGGTATCAGCCCCAGCATTTT. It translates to CASSQDGAGYQPQHF.

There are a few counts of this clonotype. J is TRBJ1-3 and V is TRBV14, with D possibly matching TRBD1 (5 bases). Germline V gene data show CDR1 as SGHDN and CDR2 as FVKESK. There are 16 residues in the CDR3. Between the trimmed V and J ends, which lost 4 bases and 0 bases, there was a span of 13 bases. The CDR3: CASSPLGPSSGNTIYF. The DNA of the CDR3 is TGTGCCAGCAGCCCGTTGGGACCGAGCTCTGGAAACACCATATATTTT.

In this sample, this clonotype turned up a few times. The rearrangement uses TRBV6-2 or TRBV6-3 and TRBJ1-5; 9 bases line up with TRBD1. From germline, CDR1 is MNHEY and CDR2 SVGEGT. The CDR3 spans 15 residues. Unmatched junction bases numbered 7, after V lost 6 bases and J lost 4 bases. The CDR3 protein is CASRLQGAKNQPQHF. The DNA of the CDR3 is TGTGCCAGCAGGCTACAGGGGGCAAAAAATCAGCCCCAGCATTTT.

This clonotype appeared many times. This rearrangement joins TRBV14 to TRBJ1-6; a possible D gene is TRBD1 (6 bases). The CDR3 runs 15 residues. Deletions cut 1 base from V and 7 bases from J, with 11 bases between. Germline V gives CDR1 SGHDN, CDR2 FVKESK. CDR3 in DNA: TGTGCCAGCAGCCAAGCAGGGGCACGGAATTCACCCCTCCACTTT. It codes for CASSQAGARNSPLHF.

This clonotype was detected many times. In DNA, the CDR3 is TGTGCCAGCAGCCCGTGGGGTGGAGACACAGATACGCAGTATTTT. Protein product: CASSPWGGDTDTQYF. V gene TRBV9 combines with J gene TRBJ2-3; the D is unclear. V was trimmed by 4 bases and J by 2 bases, leaving 14 bases between them. Germline lookup yields CDR1 SGDLS and CDR2 YYNGEE. This CDR3 is 15 amino acids long.

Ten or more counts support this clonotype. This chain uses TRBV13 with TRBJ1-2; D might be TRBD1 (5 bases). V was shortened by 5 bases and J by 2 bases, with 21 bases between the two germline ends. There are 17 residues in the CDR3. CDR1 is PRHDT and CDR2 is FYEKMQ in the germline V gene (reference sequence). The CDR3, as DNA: TGTGCCAGCAGCACCTCCTCCGGGACGGATTTCAACTATGGCTACACCTTC. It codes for CASSTSSGTDFNYGYTF.

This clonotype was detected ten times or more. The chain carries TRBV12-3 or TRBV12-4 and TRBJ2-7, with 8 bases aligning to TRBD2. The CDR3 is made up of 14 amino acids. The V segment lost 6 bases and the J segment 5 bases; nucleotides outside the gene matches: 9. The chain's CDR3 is CASRLASGSNEQYF. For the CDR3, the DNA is TGTGCCAGCAGACTCGCCAGCGGGAGCAACGAGCAGTACTTC.

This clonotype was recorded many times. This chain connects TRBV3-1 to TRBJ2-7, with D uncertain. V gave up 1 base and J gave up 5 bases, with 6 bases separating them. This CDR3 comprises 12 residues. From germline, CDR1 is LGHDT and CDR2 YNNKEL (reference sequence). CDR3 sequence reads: CASSQVQHEQYF. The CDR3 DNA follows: TGTGCCAGCAGCCAAGTGCAACACGAGCAGTACTTC.

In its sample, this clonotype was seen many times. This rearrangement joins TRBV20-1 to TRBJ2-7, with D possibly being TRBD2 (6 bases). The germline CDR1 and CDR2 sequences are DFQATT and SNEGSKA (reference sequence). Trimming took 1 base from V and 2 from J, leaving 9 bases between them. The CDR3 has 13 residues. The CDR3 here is CSARVGGTYEQYF. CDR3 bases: TGCAGTGCTAGAGTAGGCGGGACCTACGAGCAGTACTTC.

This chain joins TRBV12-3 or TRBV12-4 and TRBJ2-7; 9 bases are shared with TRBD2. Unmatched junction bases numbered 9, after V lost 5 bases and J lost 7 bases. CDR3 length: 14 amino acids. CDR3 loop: CASSVIAGVGEQYF. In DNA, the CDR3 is TGTGCCAGCAGTGTTATAGCGGGAGTAGGAGAGCAGTACTTC.

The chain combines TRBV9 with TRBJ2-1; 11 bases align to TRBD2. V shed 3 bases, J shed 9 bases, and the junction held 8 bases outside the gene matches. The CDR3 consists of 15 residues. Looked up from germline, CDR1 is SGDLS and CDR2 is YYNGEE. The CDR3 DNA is TGTGCCAGCAGCGCCTCGACTAGCGGGAAGGGTGAGCAGTTCTTC. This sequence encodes CASSASTSGKGEQFF.

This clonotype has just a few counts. CDR3 sequence reads: CASSLRAWGTDTQYF. The DNA of the CDR3 is TGTGCCAGCAGCCTCCGGGCCTGGGGCACAGATACGCAGTATTTT. The rearrangement joins TRBV3-1 to TRBJ2-3; D is ambiguous. The CDR3 consists of 15 residues. Germline loops: CDR1 LGHDT, CDR2 YNNKEL (reference sequence). Trimming cost V 4 bases and J 1 base, with 12 bases left between them.

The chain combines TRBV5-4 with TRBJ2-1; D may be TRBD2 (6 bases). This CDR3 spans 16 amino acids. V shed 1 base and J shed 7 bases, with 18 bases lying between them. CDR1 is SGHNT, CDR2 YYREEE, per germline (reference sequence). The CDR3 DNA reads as TGTGCCAGCAGCTTGAGTGGGGGGAGTATGTTAAATGAGCAGTTCTTC. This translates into CASSLSGGSMLNEQFF.

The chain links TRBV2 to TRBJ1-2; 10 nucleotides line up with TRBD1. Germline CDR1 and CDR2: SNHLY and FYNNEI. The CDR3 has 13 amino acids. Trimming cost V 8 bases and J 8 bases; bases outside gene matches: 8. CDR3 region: CASRRQGAGGYTF. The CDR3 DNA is TGTGCCAGCCGGCGACAGGGGGCAGGCGGCTACACCTTC. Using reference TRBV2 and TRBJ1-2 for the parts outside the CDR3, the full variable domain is EPEVTQTPSHQVTQMGQEVILRCVPISNHLYFYWYRQILGQKVEFLVSFYNNEISEKSEIFDDQFSVERPDGSNFTLKIRSTKLEDSAMYFCASRRQGAGGYTFGSGTRLTVV.

In DNA, the CDR3 is TGTGCCAGCAGCTTAGGATGGGCCTCTGGGGCCAACGTCCTGACTTTC. Its protein product is CASSLGWASGANVLTF. The chain is built from TRBV11-2 and TRBJ2-6; D unresolved. The CDR3 loop spans 16 amino acids. Germline V gives CDR1 SGHAT, CDR2 FQNNGV. The V end lost 1 base, the J end lost 0 bases, and 7 bases lay between the germline ends. Supplemented by reference TRBV11-2 and TRBJ2-6, the full variable domain reads EAGVAQSPRYKIIEKRQSVAFWCNPISGHATLYWYQQILGQGPKLLIQFQNNGVVDDSQLPKDRFSAERLKGVDSTLKIQPAKLEDSAVYLCASSLGWASGANVLTFGAGSRLTVL.

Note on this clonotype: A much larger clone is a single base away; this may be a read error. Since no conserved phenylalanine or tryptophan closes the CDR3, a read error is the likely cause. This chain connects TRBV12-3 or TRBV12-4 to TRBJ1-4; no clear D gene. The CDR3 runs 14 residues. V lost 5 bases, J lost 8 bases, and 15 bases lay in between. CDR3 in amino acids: CASSAPPLWEKLFL. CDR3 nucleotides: TGTGCCAGCAGTGCCCCACCTCTTTGGGAAAAACTGTTTCTT.

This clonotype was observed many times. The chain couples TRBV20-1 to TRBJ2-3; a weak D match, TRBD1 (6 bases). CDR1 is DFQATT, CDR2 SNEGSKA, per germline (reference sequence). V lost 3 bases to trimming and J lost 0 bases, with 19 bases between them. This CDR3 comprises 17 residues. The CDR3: CSASGQGRLTSTDTQYF. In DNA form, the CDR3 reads TGCAGTGCTAGCGGGCAGGGGCGATTGACTAGCACAGATACGCAGTATTTT.

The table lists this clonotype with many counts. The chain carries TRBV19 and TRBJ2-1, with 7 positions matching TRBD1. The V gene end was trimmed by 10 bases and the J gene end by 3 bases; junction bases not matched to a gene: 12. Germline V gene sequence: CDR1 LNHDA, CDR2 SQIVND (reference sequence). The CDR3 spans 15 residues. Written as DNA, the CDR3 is TGTGCCACCACCGACATTCAGGGGGACTACAATGAGCAGTTCTTC. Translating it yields CATTDIQGDYNEQFF.

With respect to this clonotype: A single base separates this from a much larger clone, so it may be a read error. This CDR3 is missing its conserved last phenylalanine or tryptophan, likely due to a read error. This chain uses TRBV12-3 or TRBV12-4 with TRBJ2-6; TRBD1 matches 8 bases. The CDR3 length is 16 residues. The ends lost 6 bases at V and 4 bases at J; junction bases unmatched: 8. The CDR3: CASRRQGAQGANVLTV. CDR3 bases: TGTGCCAGCAGGCGTCAGGGGGCGCAAGGGGCCAACGTCCTGACTGTC.

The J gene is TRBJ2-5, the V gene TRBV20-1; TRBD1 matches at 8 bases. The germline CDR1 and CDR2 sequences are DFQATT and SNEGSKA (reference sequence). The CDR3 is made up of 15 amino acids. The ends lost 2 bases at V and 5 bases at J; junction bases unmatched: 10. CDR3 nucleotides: TGCAGTGCTAGACCTCCTCAGGGGGCCGGGGAGACCCAGTACTTC. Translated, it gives CSARPPQGAGETQYF.

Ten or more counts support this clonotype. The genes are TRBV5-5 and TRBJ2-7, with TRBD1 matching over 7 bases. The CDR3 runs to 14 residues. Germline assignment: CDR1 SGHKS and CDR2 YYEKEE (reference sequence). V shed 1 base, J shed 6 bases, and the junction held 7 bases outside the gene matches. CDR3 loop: CASSLWQGEGEQYF. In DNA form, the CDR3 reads TGTGCCAGCAGCTTGTGGCAGGGGGAAGGCGAGCAGTACTTC.

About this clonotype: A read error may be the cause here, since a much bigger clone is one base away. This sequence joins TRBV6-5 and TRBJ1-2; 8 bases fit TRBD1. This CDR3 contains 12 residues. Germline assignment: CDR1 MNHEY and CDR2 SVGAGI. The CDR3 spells CACSYRGGGYTF. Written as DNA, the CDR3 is TGTGCCTGCAGTTACAGGGGGGGTGGCTACACCTTC.

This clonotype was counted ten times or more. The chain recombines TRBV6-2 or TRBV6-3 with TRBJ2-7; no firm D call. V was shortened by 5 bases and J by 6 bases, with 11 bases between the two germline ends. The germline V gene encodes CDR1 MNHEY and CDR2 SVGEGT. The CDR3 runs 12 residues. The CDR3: CASSPSSIEQYF. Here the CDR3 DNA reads TGTGCCAGCAGTCCGTCTTCTATCGAGCAGTACTTC.

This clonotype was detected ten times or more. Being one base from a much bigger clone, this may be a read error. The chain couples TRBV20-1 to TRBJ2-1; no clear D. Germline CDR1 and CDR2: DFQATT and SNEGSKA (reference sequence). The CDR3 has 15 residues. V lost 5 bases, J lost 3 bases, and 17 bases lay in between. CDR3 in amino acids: CSAGEDTRNYNEQFF. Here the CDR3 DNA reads TGCAGTGCTGGGGAAGACACACGAAACTACAATGAGCAGTTCTTC.

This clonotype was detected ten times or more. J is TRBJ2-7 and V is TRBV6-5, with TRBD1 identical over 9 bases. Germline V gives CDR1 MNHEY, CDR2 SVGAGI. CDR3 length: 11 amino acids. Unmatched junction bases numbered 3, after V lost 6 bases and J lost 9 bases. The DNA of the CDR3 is TGTGCCAGCAGGGGACAGGGAAGGCAGTACTTC. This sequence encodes CASRGQGRQYF.

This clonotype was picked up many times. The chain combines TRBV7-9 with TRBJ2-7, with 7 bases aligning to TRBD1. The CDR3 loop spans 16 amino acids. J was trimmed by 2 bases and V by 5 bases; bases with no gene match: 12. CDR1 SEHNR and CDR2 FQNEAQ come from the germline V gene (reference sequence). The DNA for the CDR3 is TGTGCCAGCAGCCACGGCTCGGGACAGACACCCTACGAGCAGTACTTC. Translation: CASSHGSGQTPYEQYF.

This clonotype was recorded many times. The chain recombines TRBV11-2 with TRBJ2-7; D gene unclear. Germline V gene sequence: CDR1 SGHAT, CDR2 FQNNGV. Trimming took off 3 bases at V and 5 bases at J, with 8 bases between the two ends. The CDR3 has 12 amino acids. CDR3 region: CASSFYWDEQYF. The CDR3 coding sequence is TGTGCCAGCAGCTTTTACTGGGACGAGCAGTACTTC. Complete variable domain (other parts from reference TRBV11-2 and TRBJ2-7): EAGVAQSPRYKIIEKRQSVAFWCNPISGHATLYWYQQILGQGPKLLIQFQNNGVVDDSQLPKDRFSAERLKGVDSTLKIQPAKLEDSAVYLCASSFYWDEQYFGPGTRLTVT.